The 31 T cell receptor beta chains presented below share a single source sample, sequenced in a study of stem cell transplantation in POMP-related autoinflammatory disease. TCRdb keeps only in-frame clones here, not all; method: immunoSEQ multiplex PCR. The data contain 7,500 to 10,000 clones, roughly 85% of them seen just once; the ten biggest clones take up around an eighth. The specimen was CD8+ T cells from PBMCs, collected after stem cell transplantation. These receptors came from a human patient with POMP-related autoinflammation and immune dysregulation (PRAID). Some T cells may be transferred from the graft donor.

The chain recombines TRBV9 with TRBJ2-1; D call uncertain. This CDR3 is 11 amino acids long. The V end lost 1 base, the J end lost 8 bases, and 4 bases lay between the germline ends. Germline V gene lookup returns CDR1 SGDLS and CDR2 YYNGEE. CDR3 in amino acids: CASSVSDEQFF. The CDR3 DNA sequence: TGTGCCAGCAGCGTATCGGATGAGCAGTTCTTC.

The rearrangement uses TRBV6-2 or TRBV6-3 and TRBJ1-2; D remains unclear. Germline assignment: CDR1 MNHEY and CDR2 SVGEGT. The V and J ends lost 2 bases and 4 bases respectively, with 14 bases between them. CDR3 length: 15 amino acids. CDR3: CASSYPDGRVYGYTF. The CDR3 nucleotides read TGTGCCAGCAGTTACCCGGACGGGAGGGTCTATGGCTACACCTTC.

The rearrangement links TRBV7-9 to TRBJ2-5; TRBD1 matches 7 bases. This CDR3 spans 14 amino acids. Germline loops: CDR1 SEHNR, CDR2 FQNEAQ (reference sequence). V was clipped by 1 base and J by 5 bases; unmatched bases: 4. CDR3 residues: CASSLGRGLETQYF. DNA for the CDR3: TGTGCCAGCAGCTTAGGAAGGGGGCTGGAGACCCAGTACTTC.

The CDR3, as DNA: TGTGTCAGAAGCTCGGGGACCGGGACCCAGGGTGACGAGCAGTACGTC. Protein sequence: CVRSSGTGTQGDEQYV. This rearrangement joins TRBV7-5 to TRBJ2-7. TRBV7-5 is assigned pseudogene status. The CDR3 consists of 16 residues.

The V and J genes are TRBV29-1 and TRBJ2-7, with D maybe TRBD1 (6 bases). CDR3 size: 13 residues. Trimming left V 4 bases short and J 3 bases short, with 13 bases between. Germline assignment: CDR1 SQVTM and CDR2 ANQGSEA. The chain's CDR3 is CSVVTGHSYEQYF. The CDR3 DNA reads as TGCAGCGTTGTGACAGGTCACAGCTACGAGCAGTACTTC.

The chain is built from TRBV19 and TRBJ1-1; 7 bases are a match to TRBD1. The CDR3 has 15 residues. V was clipped by 0 bases and J by 5 bases; unmatched bases: 6. Germline V lookup: CDR1 LNHDA, CDR2 SQIVND (reference sequence). DNA for the CDR3: TGTGCCAGTAGTATAGATCTCCAGGGGGTGACTGAAGCTTTCTTT. Protein: CASSIDLQGVTEAFF.

This chain uses TRBV13 with TRBJ2-3, with a weak D call TRBD2 (6 bases). CDR1 PRHDT and CDR2 FYEKMQ come from the germline V gene (reference sequence). The CDR3 has 15 amino acids. Trimming shortened V by 0 bases and J by 3 bases, and 10 bases separated the two germline ends. CDR3 sequence: CASSLGGGDTDTQYF. CDR3 coding DNA: TGTGCCAGCAGCTTAGGCGGGGGAGATACAGATACGCAGTATTTT.

This chain uses TRBV19 with TRBJ2-2; weak D call: TRBD2 (6 bases). In germline, CDR1 is LNHDA, CDR2 SQIVND (reference sequence). The V and J ends lost 4 bases and 8 bases respectively, with 8 bases between them. The CDR3 contains 12 residues. DNA for the CDR3: TGTGCCAGTAGTACCCGGGGGGGGGAGCTGTTTTTT. Translation gives CASSTRGGELFF.

The rearrangement uses TRBV19 and TRBJ1-6; no clear D gene. V lost 1 base and J 9 bases, leaving 4 bases between the germline ends. The CDR3 runs 12 residues. Germline V gives CDR1 LNHDA, CDR2 SQIVND (reference sequence). The CDR3 is CASSIGGSPLHF. The CDR3 nucleotides read TGTGCCAGTAGTATAGGAGGTTCACCCCTCCACTTT. The variable domain in full, with the rest retrieved from reference TRBV19 and TRBJ1-6, is DGGITQSPKYLFRKEGQNVTLSCEQNLNHDAMYWYRQDPGQGLRLIYYSQIVNDFQKGDIAEGYSVSREKKESFPLTVTSAQKNPTAFYLCASSIGGSPLHFGNGTRLTVT.

The chain combines TRBV19 with TRBJ2-1; D gene unclear. The V gene lost 7 bases and the J gene lost 0 bases, with 13 bases spanning the gap. Germline-derived CDR1 and CDR2 are LNHDA and SQIVND (reference sequence). This CDR3 spans 15 amino acids. For the CDR3, the DNA is TGTGCCAGTACTCCTGTGATAGCCTCCTACAATGAGCAGTTCTTC. Protein product: CASTPVIASYNEQFF.

The chain recombines TRBV25-1 with TRBJ1-5; no clear D. The CDR3 totals 14 residues. V gave up 3 bases and J gave up 6 bases, with 12 bases separating them. CDR1 MGHDK and CDR2 SYGVNS come from the germline V gene. The CDR3 is CASSEVGNGQPQHF. DNA of the CDR3: TGTGCCAGCAGTGAGGTAGGGAATGGTCAGCCCCAGCATTTT.

The rearrangement links TRBV28 to TRBJ2-7; 7 bases agree with TRBD1. Germline V lookup: CDR1 MDHEN, CDR2 SYDVKM. After removal of 2 bases from V and 3 bases from J, the junction contained 4 bases not matched to a gene. The CDR3 is 14 amino acids. CDR3 coding DNA: TGTGCCAGCAGTTTAGACGCAGGGGGCTACGAGCAGTACGTC. Protein product: CASSLDAGGYEQYV.

The chain has TRBV4-1 and TRBJ2-5; no clear D. V lost 0 bases and J lost 1, with 12 bases in between. CDR3 length: 16 amino acids. Germline CDR1 MGHRA, CDR2 YSYEKL. CDR3 amino acids: CASSQDPYVAQETQYF. The DNA for the CDR3 is TGCGCCAGCAGCCAAGATCCCTATGTGGCCCAAGAGACCCAGTACTTC.

This rearrangement joins TRBV21-1 to TRBJ2-3. TRBV21-1 is recorded as a pseudogene. The CDR3 covers 11 residues. CDR3 sequence: CANEGPYTQYF. The DNA for the CDR3 is TGTGCCAACGAGGGGCCTTATACGCAGTATTTT.

V and J are TRBV28 and TRBJ2-5, with 10 bases identical to TRBD1. J gave up 4 bases and V 6 bases, and 8 bases lay outside the gene matches. This CDR3 region has 15 residues. In germline, CDR1 is MDHEN, CDR2 SYDVKM. CDR3: CASRLQGQGRETQYF. The DNA for the CDR3 is TGTGCCAGCAGGCTCCAGGGACAGGGGAGAGAGACCCAGTACTTC.

This clone was seen a single time. The chain has TRBV19 and TRBJ1-1; TRBD1 agrees at 7 bases. The V and J ends lost 7 bases and 1 base, in that order; junction bases with no gene match: 6. The CDR3 extends over 14 amino acids. Germline-derived CDR1 and CDR2 are LNHDA and SQIVND (reference sequence). The chain's CDR3 is CASITGASNTEAFF. CDR3 nucleotides: TGTGCCAGTATTACAGGGGCCTCGAACACTGAAGCTTTCTTT.

The CDR3 DNA follows: TGTGCCAGCAAACCGACAGGACAGTATAATTCACCCCTCCACTTT. It yields the protein CASKPTGQYNSPLHF. The V call is TRBV28, the J call TRBJ1-6, with a possible D match to TRBD1 (6 bases). The CDR3 has 15 residues. Germline loops: CDR1 MDHEN, CDR2 SYDVKM. Trimming took off 7 bases at V and 4 bases at J, with 14 bases between the two ends.

This chain connects TRBV6-1 to TRBJ2-2; D possibly matches TRBD1 or TRBD2 (5 bases each). CDR1 is MNHNS, CDR2 SASEGT, per germline. V lost 0 bases, J lost 7 bases, and 18 bases lay in between. CDR3 length: 17 amino acids. As DNA, the CDR3 is TGTGCCAGCAGTGAAGCGTGGGGGTCCTCAGTGGGCGGGGAGCTGTTTTTT. Protein sequence: CASSEAWGSSVGGELFF.

The genes are TRBV24-1 and TRBJ2-3; a weak D match, TRBD1 (6 bases). Trimming took 1 base from V and 4 from J, leaving 8 bases between them. Germline values: CDR1 KGHDR, CDR2 SFDVKD. The CDR3 covers 14 residues. CDR3 residues: CATSDLKGADTQYF. The CDR3 bases are TGTGCCACCAGTGATTTAAAGGGGGCAGATACGCAGTATTTT.

V and J are TRBV13 and TRBJ2-2; 9 nucleotides agree with TRBD2. Trimming at V came to 6 bases and at J to 0 bases, leaving 20 bases not matched to a gene. Germline loops: CDR1 PRHDT, CDR2 FYEKMQ (reference sequence). The CDR3 totals 21 residues. The CDR3 loop is CASSQYYSTSGPVANTGELFF. The DNA for the CDR3 is TGTGCCAGCAGTCAATATTACTCGACTAGCGGCCCCGTCGCGAACACCGGGGAGCTGTTTTTT. Together with reference TRBV13 and TRBJ2-2, the CDR3 gives the full variable domain: AAGVIQSPRHLIKEKRETATLKCYPIPRHDTVYWYQQGPGQDPQFLISFYEKMQSDKGSIPDRFSAQQFSDYHSELNMSSLELGDSALYFCASSQYYSTSGPVANTGELFFGEGSRLTVL.

The rearrangement uses TRBV4-1 and TRBJ1-4, with D hard to call. Germline CDR1 MGHRA, CDR2 YSYEKL. CDR3 length equals 13 residues. V gave up 1 base and J gave up 4 bases, with 4 bases separating them. The CDR3 nucleotides read TGCGCCAGCAGCCAAGCCCTTAATGAAAAACTGTTTTTT. Amino acids: CASSQALNEKLFF.

This clone was counted only a few times. This chain links TRBV7-6 with TRBJ2-2; D gene uncertain. The CDR3 is 14 amino acids. Trimming stripped 1 base from V and 7 bases from J, with 10 bases between. CDR1 is SGHVS, CDR2 FNYEAQ, per germline. CDR3 residues: CASSLEYGGGELFF. The CDR3 region has the DNA TGTGCCAGCAGCTTAGAGTACGGCGGCGGGGAGCTGTTTTTT.

The chain couples TRBV9 to TRBJ2-3, with D perhaps TRBD2 (5 bases). The CDR3 sequence is 15 residues long. V was pared by 3 bases and J by 2 bases, with 13 bases between. Germline assignment: CDR1 SGDLS and CDR2 YYNGEE. The DNA of the CDR3 is TGTGCCAGCAGCGGTGCAGCGGTCCTCACAGATACGCAGTATTTT. It specifies CASSGAAVLTDTQYF.

CDR3 amino acids: CASSLYPPGGGGQPQHF. CDR3 coding DNA: TGTGCCAGCAGTTTATATCCCCCCGGGGGGGGAGGTCAGCCCCAGCATTTT. The chain couples TRBV27 to TRBJ1-5; possible D gene TRBD1, 5 bases. Germline-derived CDR1 and CDR2 are MNHEY and SMNVEV (reference sequence). V gave up 1 base and J gave up 6 bases, with 19 bases separating them. CDR3 length: 17 residues.

This rearrangement joins TRBV4-1 to TRBJ2-5; TRBD2 matches 10 bases. Germline CDR1 reads MGHRA; CDR2 reads YSYEKL. Trimming removed 4 bases from V and 5 bases from J; junction bases left unmatched: 16. The CDR3 is made up of 18 amino acids. Here the CDR3 reads CASSPQAAGGRLRETQYF. CDR3 in DNA: TGCGCCAGCAGCCCCCAGGCAGCGGGAGGGCGTTTGAGGGAGACCCAGTACTTC.

There are a few counts of this clone. V is TRBV5-6 and J is TRBJ2-7; 8 positions match TRBD2. Germline V gene lookup returns CDR1 SGHDT and CDR2 YYEEEE. This CDR3 is 17 amino acids long. J was trimmed by 6 bases and V by 2 bases; bases with no gene match: 16. DNA of the CDR3: TGTGCCAGCAGCTTCCCCCTCGGGAGCGGGGGCCTGGGCGAGCAGTACTTC. Its translation is CASSFPLGSGGLGEQYF. The variable domain in full, with the rest retrieved from reference TRBV5-6 and TRBJ2-7, is DAGVTQSPTHLIKTRGQQVTLRCSPKSGHDTVSWYQQALGQGPQFIFQYYEEEERQRGNFPDRFSGHQFPNYSSELNVNALLLGDSALYLCASSFPLGSGGLGEQYFGPGTRLTVT.

This chain links TRBV10-3 with TRBJ2-7, with D possibly matching TRBD2 (6 bases). Germline V CDR1 and CDR2: ENHRY, SYGVKD. This CDR3 contains 13 residues. The V end was cut by 4 bases, the J end by 0 bases, with 7 bases between. The DNA of the CDR3 is TGTGCCATCAGTGGGGGGGACTCCTACGAGCAGTACGTC. This translates into CAISGGDSYEQYV.

The V gene is TRBV27, the J gene TRBJ2-3; 8 bases fit TRBD2. Germline V CDR1 and CDR2: MNHEY, SMNVEV (reference sequence). The CDR3 totals 16 residues. V shed 2 bases, J shed 5 bases, and the junction held 9 bases outside the gene matches. This chain's CDR3 is CASSLGLSGAGDTQYF. CDR3 nucleotides: TGTGCCAGCAGTTTAGGACTTAGCGGGGCGGGAGATACGCAGTATTTT.

The rearrangement links TRBV29-1 to TRBJ1-1; TRBD1 is a possible D gene (5 bases). Trimming stripped 3 bases from V and 8 bases from J, with 16 bases between. From germline, CDR1 is SQVTM and CDR2 ANQGSEA. The CDR3 is 13 residues long. In DNA form, the CDR3 reads TGCAGCGTTGAGGATGGGACCTCTACCGAAGCTTTCTTT. Its translation: CSVEDGTSTEAFF.

V is TRBV12-5 and J is TRBJ2-4; 7 nucleotides align to TRBD2. The germline V gene has CDR1 LGHNT and CDR2 FRNRAP. CDR3 length: 21 amino acids. Trimming took 0 bases from V and 4 from J; bases not matched to a gene: 21. In DNA, the CDR3 is TGTGCTAGTGGTTTGGTAAGGTTGGGGTCTAGCGGTTCCTCGGGTAAAAACATTCAGTACTTC. Translated: CASGLVRLGSSGSSGKNIQYF.

This rearrangement joins TRBV5-4 to TRBJ2-5; D is unclear. The CDR3 has 13 amino acids. The germline V gene encodes CDR1 SGHNT and CDR2 YYREEE (reference sequence). The ends were cut back, 5 bases at V and 2 bases at J, with 10 bases in the middle. The CDR3 sequence is CASSGTSQETQYF. CDR3 DNA: TGTGCCAGCAGTGGAACTTCACAAGAGACCCAGTACTTC.